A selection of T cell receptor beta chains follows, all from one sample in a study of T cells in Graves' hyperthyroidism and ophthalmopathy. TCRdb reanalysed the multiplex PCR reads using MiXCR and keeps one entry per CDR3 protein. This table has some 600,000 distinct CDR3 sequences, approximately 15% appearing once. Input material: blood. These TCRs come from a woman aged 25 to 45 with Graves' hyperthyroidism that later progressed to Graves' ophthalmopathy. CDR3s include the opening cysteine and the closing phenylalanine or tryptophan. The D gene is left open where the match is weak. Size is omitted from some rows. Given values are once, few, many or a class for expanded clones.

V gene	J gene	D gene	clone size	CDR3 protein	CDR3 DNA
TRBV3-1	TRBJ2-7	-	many	CASSQDLGAAYEQYF	TGTGCCAGCAGCCAAGATCTCGGGGCGGCCTACGAGCAGTACTTC
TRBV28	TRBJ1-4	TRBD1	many	CASSFLPQGGNEKLFF	TGTGCCAGCAGTTTCCTTCCCCAGGGGGGAAATGAAAAACTGTTTTTT
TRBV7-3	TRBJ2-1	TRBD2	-	CASSSQGTSGEQFF	TGTGCCAGCAGCTCACAAGGGACTAGCGGTGAGCAGTTCTTC
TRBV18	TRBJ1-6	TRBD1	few	CASSPGTGFSDSPLHF	TGTGCCAGCTCACCCGGGACAGGGTTTTCTGATTCACCCCTCCACTTT
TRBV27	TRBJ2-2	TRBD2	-	CASSPKRERGGELFF	TGTGCCAGCAGTCCAAAGCGGGAGCGGGGCGGGGAGCTGTTTTTT
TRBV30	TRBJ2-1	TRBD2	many	CAWSGTSGTNEQFF	TGTGCCTGGAGTGGGACTAGCGGGACCAATGAGCAGTTCTTC
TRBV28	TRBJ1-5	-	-	CASRLLEGHYSNQPQHF	TGTGCCAGCAGACTCCTTGAGGGACACTATAGCAATCAGCCCCAGCATTTT
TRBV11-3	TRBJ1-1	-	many	CASSLDQGQNTEAFF	TGTGCCAGCAGCTTAGATCAGGGCCAGAACACTGAAGCTTTCTTT
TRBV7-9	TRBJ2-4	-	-	CASSLGGNRNIQYF	TGTGCCAGCAGCTTAGGGGGGAACAGAAACATTCAGTACTTC
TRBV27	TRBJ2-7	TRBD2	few	CASSLTGRAPLEQYF	TGTGCCAGCAGTTTAACCGGGAGGGCCCCCCTCGAGCAGTACTTC
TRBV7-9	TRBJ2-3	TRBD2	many	CASSLVVAGADTQYF	TGTGCCAGCAGCTTAGTCGTGGCGGGAGCAGATACGCAGTATTTT
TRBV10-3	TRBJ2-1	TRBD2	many	CATIAGDNEQFF	TGTGCCACCATAGCGGGAGACAATGAGCAGTTCTTC
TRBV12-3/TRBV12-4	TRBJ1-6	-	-	CASSFGVYNSPLHF	TGTGCCAGCAGTTTTGGGGTATATAATTCACCCCTCCACTTT
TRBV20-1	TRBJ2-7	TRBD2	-	CSARDLWRGGYEQYF	TGCAGTGCTAGAGATCTCTGGCGGGGGGGCTACGAGCAGTACTTC
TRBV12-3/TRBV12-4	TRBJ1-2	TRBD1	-	CASSFPGQGVDYGYTF	TGTGCCAGCAGTTTTCCGGGTCAGGGGGTGGACTATGGCTACACCTTC
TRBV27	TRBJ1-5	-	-	CASRGIGGYNQPQHF	TGTGCCAGCAGGGGCATCGGGGGGTACAATCAGCCCCAGCATTTT
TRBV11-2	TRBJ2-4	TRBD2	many	CASSFSGGWDIQYF	TGTGCCAGCAGCTTTTCGGGAGGTTGGGACATTCAGTACTTC
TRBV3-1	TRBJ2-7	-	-	CASSQDLGVGQYF	TGTGCCAGCAGCCAAGATCTTGGGGTGGGGCAGTACTTC
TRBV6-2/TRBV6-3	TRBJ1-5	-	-	CASRSSGDLNQPQHF	TGTGCCAGCAGATCCTCGGGGGACCTGAATCAGCCCCAGCATTTT
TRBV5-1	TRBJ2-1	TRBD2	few	CASSFSAGGPNEQFF	TGCGCCAGCAGCTTCTCCGCGGGAGGGCCGAATGAGCAGTTCTTC
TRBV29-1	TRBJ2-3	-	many	CSQRVGTDTQYF	TGCAGCCAACGAGTCGGGACAGATACGCAGTATTTT
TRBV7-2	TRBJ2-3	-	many	CASSLGPLDTQYF	TGTGCCAGCAGCTTAGGACCTTTAGATACGCAGTATTTT
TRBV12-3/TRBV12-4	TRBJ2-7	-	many	CASSLQAYYEQYF	TGTGCCAGCAGTCTACAGGCATACTACGAGCAGTACTTC
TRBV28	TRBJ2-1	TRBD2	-	CASSFRAGTSGSSSYNEQFF	TGTGCCAGCAGTTTTCGGGCCGGGACTAGCGGGAGTAGCTCCTACAATGAGCAGTTCTTC
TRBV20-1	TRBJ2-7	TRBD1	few	CSAKLRDRDSYEQYF	TGCAGTGCTAAACTCCGGGACAGGGATTCCTACGAGCAGTACTTC
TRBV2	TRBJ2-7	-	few	CASSGTRDSPYEQYF	TGTGCCAGCAGCGGAACCCGGGACTCACCCTACGAGCAGTACTTC
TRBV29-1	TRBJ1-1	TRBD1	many	CSGTGMRTEAFF	TGCAGTGGGACAGGGATGCGCACTGAAGCTTTCTTT
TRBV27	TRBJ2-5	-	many	CASRTTEETQYF	TGTGCCAGCAGAACGACAGAAGAGACCCAGTACTTC
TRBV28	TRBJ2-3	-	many	CASSLYRAGADTQYF	TGTGCCAGCAGTTTATACAGGGCGGGAGCAGATACGCAGTATTTT
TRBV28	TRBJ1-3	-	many	CASGGNTIYF	TGTGCCAGCGGTGGAAACACCATATATTTT
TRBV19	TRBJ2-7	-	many	CASSIDHYEQYF	TGTGCCAGTAGTATAGATCACTACGAGCAGTACTTC
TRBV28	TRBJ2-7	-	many	CASSSGQRTYEQYF	TGTGCCAGCAGCTCAGGACAGAGAACCTACGAGCAGTACTTC
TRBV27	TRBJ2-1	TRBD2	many	CASKPGLADLYNEQFF	TGTGCCAGCAAGCCGGGACTAGCGGACCTCTACAATGAGCAGTTCTTC
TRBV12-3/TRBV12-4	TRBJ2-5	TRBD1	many	CASSLTYRGTGKETQYF	TGTGCCAGCAGCCTAACATACAGGGGAACGGGGAAGGAGACCCAGTACTTC
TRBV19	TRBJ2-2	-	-	CASNTFTGSGGGELFF	TGTGCCAGTAACACCTTCACCGGGAGCGGTGGCGGGGAGCTGTTTTTT
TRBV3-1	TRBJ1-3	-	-	CASSHHRAISGNTIYF	TGTGCCAGCAGCCATCACAGGGCCATCTCTGGAAACACCATATATTTT
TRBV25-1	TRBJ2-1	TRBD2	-	CASSGPSSGRIYEQFF	TGTGCCAGCAGTGGACCTTCTAGCGGGAGAATCTATGAGCAGTTCTTC
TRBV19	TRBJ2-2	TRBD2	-	CASSPTSGFTGELFF	TGTGCCAGTAGTCCGACTAGCGGGTTTACCGGGGAGCTGTTTTTT
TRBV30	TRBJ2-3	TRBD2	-	CAWSRASGRGGSTDTQYF	TGTGCCTGGAGTAGGGCTAGCGGGAGAGGGGGGAGCACAGATACGCAGTATTTT
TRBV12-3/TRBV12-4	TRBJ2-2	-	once	CASSPPRGNPSTGELFF	TGTGCCAGCAGCCCCCCAAGGGGGAACCCGAGCACCGGGGAGCTGTTTTTT
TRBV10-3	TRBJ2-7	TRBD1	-	CAISVGQDRGHEQYF	TGTGCCATCAGTGTCGGCCAGGACAGGGGTCACGAGCAGTACTTC
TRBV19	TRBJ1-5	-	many	CASSIRTESNQPQHF	TGTGCCAGTAGTATCCGGACGGAGAGCAATCAGCCCCAGCATTTT